This T cell receptor (beta chain) is drawn from a study of regulatory T cells in long-lasting Graves disease. Germline assignment: CDR1 LGHDT and CDR2 YNNKEL (reference sequence). This CDR3 has 14 amino acids. Trimming pared 1 base from V and 2 bases from J, leaving 6 bases between. Sample time point: newly diagnosed GD, antithyroid drugs for less than 3 months. The TCR library was prepared using RNA isolated from PBMCs. To make TCR beta libraries, researchers used iRepertoire HTBI primers and Arm-PCR of CDR3 regions. TCRdb reprocessed the multiplex PCR reads with MiXCR, giving one entry per CDR3 protein. The repertoire has around 500,000 distinct CDR3 sequences, 16% of them found once; the top ten carry around 25%. Concerning this clonotype itself: Its matching antigen is unknown.

The study, taken as a whole, reports: Compared with new cases, persistent Graves' patients showed reduced TCR diversity.

These data are also associated with another study on T cells in Graves' hyperthyroidism and ophthalmopathy. As that study records: No progression to ophthalmopathy during 18 months of follow-up defined stable disease. Disease duration under 2 months; hyperthyroidism patients were aged 18 to 65. RT-PCR in the first round (using the HTBI primer set) targeted the TCR CDR3.

The material was peripheral blood mononuclear cells (PBMCs), obtained at new diagnosis, from a patient treated with antithyroid drugs. The sequence came from a middle-aged woman with Graves disease. The chain uses TRBV3-1 and TRBJ2-1; D call uncertain. CDR3 sequence: CASSQVGTYNEQFF. The CDR3 nucleotides read TGTGCCAGCAGCCAAGTTGGGACCTACAATGAGCAGTTCTTC.